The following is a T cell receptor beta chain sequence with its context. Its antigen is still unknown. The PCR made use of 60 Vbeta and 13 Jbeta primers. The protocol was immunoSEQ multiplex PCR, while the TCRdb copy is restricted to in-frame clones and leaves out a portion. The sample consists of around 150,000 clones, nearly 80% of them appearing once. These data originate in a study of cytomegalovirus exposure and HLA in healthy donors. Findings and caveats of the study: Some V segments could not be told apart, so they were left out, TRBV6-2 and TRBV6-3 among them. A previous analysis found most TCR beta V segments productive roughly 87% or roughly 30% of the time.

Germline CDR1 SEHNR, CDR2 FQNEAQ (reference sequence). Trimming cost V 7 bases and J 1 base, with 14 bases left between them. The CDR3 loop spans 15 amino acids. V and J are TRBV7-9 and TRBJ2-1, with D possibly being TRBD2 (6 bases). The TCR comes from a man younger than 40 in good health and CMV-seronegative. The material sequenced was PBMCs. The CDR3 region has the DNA TGTGCCAGCACGGAGGGAGCCTTTTCCTACAATGAGCAGTTCTTC. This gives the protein CASTEGAFSYNEQFF.